This record covers a single TCR beta chain. In TCRdb, the PCR reads were re-called with MiXCR into one record per CDR3 protein. The top ten clones hold 30% to 40% of a sample with 9,500 to 13,000 distinct CDR3 sequences, about three fifths of them seen once. The data originate from a study of tumor-infiltrating lymphocytes in oesophageal squamous cell carcinoma. Per the germline V gene, CDR1 is KGHDR and CDR2 is SFDVKD. The germline V and J ends were trimmed by 5 bases and 2 bases, with 4 bases remaining between them. CDR3 length equals 12 residues. Sequencing was performed on esophageal tumor tissue. The source of this sequence is a male donor with esophageal squamous cell carcinoma. The V gene is TRBV24-1, the J gene TRBJ2-3; no reliable D call. CDR3 sequence reads: CATSGHTDTQYF. The CDR3 bases are TGTGCCACCAGTGGCCACACAGATACGCAGTATTTT.